This passage covers 15 T cell receptor beta chains from one sample sequenced in a study of T cells in Graves' hyperthyroidism and ophthalmopathy. Amplified regions were TCR beta CDR3 sequences from RNA transcripts. An initial round of RT-PCR targeting the TCR CDR3 relied on the HTBI primer set. TCRdb itself ran the multiplex PCR reads through MiXCR, one entry per CDR3 protein. The table records some 500,000 distinct CDR3 sequences, around 14% of them present only once. Sequencing was performed on blood. The receptors originated from a woman aged 18-29 years with Graves' hyperthyroidism.

This clonotype was observed at least ten times. V and J are TRBV7-3 and TRBJ1-2; 7 nucleotides align to TRBD1. Unmatched junction bases numbered 8, after V lost 2 bases and J lost 8 bases. CDR3 size: 14 residues. From germline, CDR1 is SGHTA and CDR2 FQGTGA. The CDR3 region is CASSLQEGAMGYTF. CDR3 bases: TGTGCCAGCAGCTTACAGGAGGGGGCTATGGGCTACACCTTC.

The chain joins TRBV7-8 to TRBJ2-3; TRBD2 aligns across 11 bases. Germline CDR1 and CDR2: SGHVS and FQNEAQ. V shed 5 bases, J shed 3 bases, and the junction held 10 bases outside the gene matches. This CDR3 spans 17 amino acids. CDR3 in amino acids: CASSPRDSGRETDTQYF. The DNA for the CDR3 is TGTGCCAGCAGCCCCCGGGATAGCGGGAGGGAAACAGATACGCAGTATTTT.

This clonotype occurred many times. The chain is built from TRBV12-3 or TRBV12-4 and TRBJ1-1; TRBD1 matches 10 bases. Trimming removed 3 bases from V and 5 bases from J; junction bases left unmatched: 9. The CDR3 runs to 16 residues. The CDR3: CASSFFYGDRGTEAFF. CDR3 DNA: TGTGCCAGCAGTTTTTTTTACGGGGACAGGGGTACTGAAGCTTTCTTT.

The table lists this clonotype with many counts. The chain carries TRBV30 and TRBJ1-5; 11 bases map to TRBD1. CDR1 and CDR2 (germline): GTSNPN, SVGIG (reference sequence). The CDR3 has 13 residues. V trimming: 3 bases; J trimming: 14 bases; junction bases outside the gene matches: 9. The CDR3 sequence: CAWSLLDRGLKHF. The CDR3 DNA reads TGTGCCTGGAGCCTCCTGGACAGGGGGCTCAAGCATTTT. The full variable domain, in which reference TRBV30 and TRBJ1-5 provide the parts outside the CDR3, is SQTIHQWPATLVQPVGSPLSLECTVEGTSNPNLYWYRQAAGRGLQLLFYSVGIGQISSEVPQNLSASRPQDRQFILSSKKLLLSDSGFYLCAWSLLDRGLKHFGDGTRLSIL.

In its sample, this clonotype was seen many times. V usage is TRBV18 and J usage is TRBJ2-5; 9 bases align to TRBD2. Germline V gene lookup returns CDR1 KGHSH and CDR2 LQKENI. The CDR3 is 15 amino acids. The junction had 9 bases not matched to a gene; V was cut back by 6 bases and J by 4 bases. CDR3: CASSTIAGVRETQYF. Here the CDR3 DNA reads TGTGCCAGCTCTACCATAGCGGGAGTCAGAGAGACCCAGTACTTC.

This sequence joins TRBV5-1 and TRBJ2-4, with D tentatively TRBD2 (6 bases). Trimming shortened V by 4 bases and J by 5 bases, and 28 bases separated the two germline ends. This CDR3 comprises 19 residues. Germline lookup yields CDR1 SGHRS and CDR2 YFSETQ. For the CDR3, the DNA is TGCGCCAGCAGCCCCGGACTATCGGGGAGGAGATCGTGGGAAAACATTCAGTACTTC. It codes for CASSPGLSGRRSWENIQYF. Variable domain in full (rest from reference TRBV5-1 and TRBJ2-4): KAGVTQTPRYLIKTRGQQVTLSCSPISGHRSVSWYQQTPGQGLQFLFEYFSETQRNKGNFPGRFSGRQFSNSRSEMNVSTLELGDSALYLCASSPGLSGRRSWENIQYFGAGTRLSVL.

This clonotype was seen ten or more times. This chain uses TRBV11-2 with TRBJ2-1, with 7 bases identical to TRBD2. This CDR3 region has 15 residues. Germline V lookup: CDR1 SGHAT, CDR2 FQNNGV. V lost 2 bases, J lost 2 bases, and 3 bases stayed unmatched. CDR3 sequence reads: CASSLTGGTYNEQFF. The DNA of the CDR3 is TGTGCCAGCAGCTTAACGGGAGGCACCTACAATGAGCAGTTCTTC.

This clonotype was observed a handful of times. The V gene is TRBV4-1, the J gene TRBJ2-1; possibly TRBD1 for D (5 bases). Trimming pared 1 base from V and 9 bases from J, leaving 10 bases between. Germline V lookup: CDR1 MGHRA, CDR2 YSYEKL. CDR3 length equals 13 residues. This CDR3 is CASSQVGAIEQFF. In nucleotides, the CDR3 is TGCGCCAGCAGCCAAGTTGGGGCTATTGAGCAGTTCTTC.

The J gene is TRBJ2-7, the V gene TRBV7-6; D gene unclear. Trimming removed 1 base at V and 3 bases at J, with 16 bases between. The CDR3 is made up of 16 amino acids. Germline assignment: CDR1 SGHVS and CDR2 FNYEAQ. The CDR3 DNA sequence: TGTGCCAGCAGCTTAGGCAGACCAACTAACCTCTACGAGCAGTACTTC. Translation: CASSLGRPTNLYEQYF. Looking up the rest from reference TRBV7-6 and TRBJ2-7 gives the full variable domain: GAGVSQSPRYKVTKRGQDVALRCDPISGHVSLYWYRQALGQGPEFLTYFNYEAQQDKSGLPNDRFSAERPEGSISTLTIQRTEQRDSAMYRCASSLGRPTNLYEQYFGPGTRLTVT.

This clonotype appeared many times. The chain combines TRBV18 with TRBJ2-3; D call uncertain. Germline V gene data show CDR1 as KGHSH and CDR2 as LQKENI. The V end was cut by 1 base, the J end by 2 bases, with 10 bases between. The CDR3 is 15 amino acids. DNA of the CDR3: TGTGCCAGCTCACCACAACAGACCTTCACAGATACGCAGTATTTT. Encoded protein: CASSPQQTFTDTQYF. Drawing the rest from reference TRBV18 and TRBJ2-3, the complete variable domain is NAGVMQNPRHLVRRRGQEARLRCSPMKGHSHVYWYRQLPEEGLKFMVYLQKENIIDESGMPKERFSAEFPKEGPSILRIQQVVRGDSAAYFCASSPQQTFTDTQYFGPGTRLTVL.

On this clonotype itself: With a much larger clone just one base away, this may be a read error. The chain carries TRBV19 and TRBJ2-7; 7 positions agree with TRBD1. Germline V gene data show CDR1 as LNHDA and CDR2 as SQIVND (reference sequence). The CDR3 covers 15 residues. Trimming removed 7 bases from V and 4 bases from J; junction bases left unmatched: 13. CDR3 sequence reads: CASTDLNRGAYEQYF. The CDR3 bases are TGTGCCAGTACCGACCTGAACAGGGGAGCATACGAGCAGTACTTC.

This clonotype was recorded a few times. One junction end does not reproduce the germline sequence, and a read error may be involved. This chain uses TRBV6-1 with TRBJ1-2, with 8 bases that match TRBD1. CDR3 length equals 14 residues. CDR1 is MNHNS, CDR2 SASEGT, per germline. CDR3 region: CTSRNGQGTRGYTF. CDR3 DNA: TGTACCAGCAGAAACGGACAGGGCACTAGGGGCTACACCTTC.

This clonotype was recorded many times. The chain couples TRBV19 to TRBJ2-3; perhaps TRBD1 as D (5 bases). CDR3 length: 16 residues. Germline assignment: CDR1 LNHDA and CDR2 SQIVND (reference sequence). The germline V and J ends were trimmed by 5 bases and 0 bases, with 15 bases remaining between them. The CDR3 loop reads CASSPRDRSSTDTQYF. The CDR3 DNA sequence: TGTGCCAGTAGTCCCCGTGACAGATCTAGCACAGATACGCAGTATTTT. The full variable domain, with the rest looked up from reference TRBV19 and TRBJ2-3, is DGGITQSPKYLFRKEGQNVTLSCEQNLNHDAMYWYRQDPGQGLRLIYYSQIVNDFQKGDIAEGYSVSREKKESFPLTVTSAQKNPTAFYLCASSPRDRSSTDTQYFGPGTRLTVL.

This clonotype has a count of ten or more. The chain is built from TRBV20-1 and TRBJ2-4, with D possibly being TRBD1 (5 bases). With 6 bases removed from V and 1 base from J, the gap between germline ends came to 13 bases. Germline CDR1 and CDR2: DFQATT and SNEGSKA (reference sequence). This CDR3 region has 14 residues. The CDR3 region has the DNA TGCAGTGCGTTTCGACCAGGGGCCAAAAACATTCAGTACTTC. The encoded protein is CSAFRPGAKNIQYF.

This clonotype was seen at least ten times. In nucleotides, the CDR3 is TGTGCTAGTGGTTACACCGGGACAGGGAATCAGCCCCAGCATTTT. It yields the protein CASGYTGTGNQPQHF. The chain uses TRBV12-5 and TRBJ1-5, with 9 bases fitting TRBD1. The CDR3 loop spans 15 amino acids. Germline trimming cut 4 bases from V and 4 bases from J; bases unmatched to any gene: 5. Looked up from germline, CDR1 is LGHNT and CDR2 is FRNRAP. Full variable domain (remainder filled in from reference TRBV12-5 and TRBJ1-5): DARVTQTPRHKVTEMGQEVTMRCQPILGHNTVFWYRQTMMQGLELLAYFRNRAPLDDSGMPKDRFSAEMPDATLATLKIQPSEPRDSAVYFCASGYTGTGNQPQHFGDGTRLSIL.